This T cell receptor beta chain was identified in a study of shared T cell receptors in the human thymus. The sample holds a few counts of this clone. Sequencing was performed with immunoSEQ multiplex PCR; in TCRdb, only in-frame clones are kept and a portion is missing. The sample lists 720,000 or so clones; approximately 85% were seen once. The length of the CDR3 is 12 residues. Per the germline V gene, CDR1 is MNHNS and CDR2 is SASEGT. V shed 4 bases and J 3 bases; nucleotides not matched to a gene: 0. In addition, the sample was reused for a study of human thymus T cells.

The chain couples TRBV6-1 to TRBJ2-7; 7 bases are shared with TRBD1. Sequenced sample: thymocytes. The receptor was isolated from a girl less than two years old with a congenital heart defect. The CDR3 is CASSGQGYEQYF. The DNA of the CDR3 is TGTGCCAGCAGTGGACAGGGCTACGAGCAGTACTTC.